The clone carrying this T cell receptor beta chain was found once. The antigen is not known. This sample is part of a study of cytomegalovirus exposure and HLA in healthy donors. Study findings and constraints: Diagnosis of cytomegalovirus status made by the classifier reportedly showed high specificity and sensitivity. It has been reported that TCR beta sequences accurately predicted the HLA-A and HLA-B alleles of most subjects. Association of a missense DCLRE1C variant with TCR beta V- and J-gene trimming was reported in a later analysis.

The CDR3 contains 14 residues. Germline CDR1 MDHEN, CDR2 SYDVKM. The ends were cut back, 6 bases at V and 8 bases at J, with 19 bases in the middle. PCR used 60 Vbeta primers and 13 Jbeta primers. TCRdb's copy holds only in-frame clones and misses some; the assay was immunoSEQ multiplex PCR. The sample lists about 140,000 clones; approximately 82% were seen once. The chain recombines TRBV28 with TRBJ1-2, with D maybe TRBD1 (5 bases). This TCR was recovered from a man aged 18 to 30 in good health and CMV-seropositive. Specimen: PBMCs. The CDR3 coding sequence is TGTGCCAGCAGCCGAGGACTAGGGACTGAAGGCTACACCTTC. Translated: CASSRGLGTEGYTF.